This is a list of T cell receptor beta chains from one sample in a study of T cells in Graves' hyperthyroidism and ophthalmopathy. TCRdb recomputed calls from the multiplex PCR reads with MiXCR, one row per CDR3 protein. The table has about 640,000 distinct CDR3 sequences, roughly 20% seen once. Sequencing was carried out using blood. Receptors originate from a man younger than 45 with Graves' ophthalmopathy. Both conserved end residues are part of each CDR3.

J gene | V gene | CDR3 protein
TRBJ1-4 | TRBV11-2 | CASSATGFATNEKLFF
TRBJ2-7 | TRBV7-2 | CASSLGQGIGYEQYF
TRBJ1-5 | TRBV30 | CAWSVRAGGQPQHF
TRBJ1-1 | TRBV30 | CAWSPGTANTEAFF
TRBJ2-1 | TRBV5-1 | CASSLRGGSEQFF
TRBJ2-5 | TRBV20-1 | CSALSGIGETQYF
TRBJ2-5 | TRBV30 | CAWSGGTGQETQYF
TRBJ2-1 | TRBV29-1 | CSGHYNEQFF
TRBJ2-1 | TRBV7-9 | CASSYRGADYPLRDEQFF
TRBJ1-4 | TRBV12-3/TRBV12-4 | CASSFIAAETEKLFF
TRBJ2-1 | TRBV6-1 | CASSGGGGLAYNEQFF
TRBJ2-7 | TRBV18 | CASRIGAGEQYF
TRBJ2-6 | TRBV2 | CASNGLGHGGTGANVLTF
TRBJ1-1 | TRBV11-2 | CASSLDHWDRAGMTEAFF
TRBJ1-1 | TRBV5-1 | CASSLVRGTNTEAFF
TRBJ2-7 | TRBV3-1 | CASSRATSGGYEQYF
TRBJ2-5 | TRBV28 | CASSPPRETQYF
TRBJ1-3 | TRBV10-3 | CAIGEGNTIYF
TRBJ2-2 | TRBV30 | CAWSAHPRQGATGELFF
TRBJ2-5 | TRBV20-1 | CSASSTGNQETQYF
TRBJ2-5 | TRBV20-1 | CSARGPGGAQYF
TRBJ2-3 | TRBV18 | CASSLTSGRVRGTDTQYF
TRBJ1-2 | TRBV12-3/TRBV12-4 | CASSFGLGVGYTF
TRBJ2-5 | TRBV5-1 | CASSRTGLQETQYF
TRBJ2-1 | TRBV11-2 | CASSFSGTIAEEQFF
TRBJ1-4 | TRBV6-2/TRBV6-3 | CASSSLGSLDEKLFF
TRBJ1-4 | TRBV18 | CASSPGTGTEKLFF
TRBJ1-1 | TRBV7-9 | CASSLETWGQGPEAFF
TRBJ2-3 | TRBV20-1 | CSARDWREYTDTQYF
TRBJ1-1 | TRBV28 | CASFRRGENTEAFF
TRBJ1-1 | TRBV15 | CATSRNTEAFF
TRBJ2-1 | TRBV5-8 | CASSFITLAGGDNEQFF